This is a list of T cell receptor beta chains from one sample in a study of blood T cell repertoires in COVID-19. Method: immunoSEQ multiplex PCR; TCRdb's copy keeps in-frame clones and lacks some. The repertoire holds approximately 94,000 clones, with 70% to 90% as singletons. Sequencing was performed on peripheral blood. These receptors all come from a human donor in a cohort sampled during active COVID-19. Each CDR3 is given with its conserved first and last residue. A D gene is named only where the DNA matches it firmly. Not all rows give a size; the values are once, few, many and, for expanded clones, a class.

V gene,clone size,D gene,J gene,CDR3 DNA,CDR3 protein
TRBV20-1,once,TRBD2,TRBJ2-7,TGCAGTGCTAGTCGACTAGCAGGCGAGCAGTACTTC,CSASRLAGEQYF
TRBV9,.,TRBD2,TRBJ2-3,TGTGCCAGCAGCTCCAGACTAGCGGGGGAGCTGGGAGATACGCAGTATTTT,CASSSRLAGELGDTQYF
TRBV5-1,.,TRBD2,TRBJ2-1,TGCGCCAGCAGCTGGGGACTGACTAGCGGGGGTATAAACAATGAGCAGTTCTTC,CASSWGLTSGGINNEQFF
TRBV10-3,.,.,TRBJ1-1,TGTGCCACTGGCGGCAGAGAATCGAACACTGAAGCTTTCTTT,CATGGRESNTEAFF
TRBV6-2/TRBV6-3,.,TRBD1,TRBJ2-2,TGTGCCAGCAGCCGGACAGGGAAGAACACCGGGGAGCTGTTTTTT,CASSRTGKNTGELFF
TRBV11-3,.,TRBD2,TRBJ2-5,TGTGCCAGCAGCTTGGGACTGGGCGGGGGGGCTCAAGAGACCCAGTACTTC,CASSLGLGGGAQETQYF
TRBV30,.,.,TRBJ2-3,TGTGCCTGGAGTGTCCGGGAGAAGGATACGCAGTATTTT,CAWSVREKDTQYF
TRBV6-5,.,.,TRBJ2-7,TGTGCCAGCAGTCGGACAGCCCAATTCTACGAGCAGTACTTC,CASSRTAQFYEQYF
TRBV12-3/TRBV12-4,.,TRBD1,TRBJ2-7,TGTGCCAGCAGCAGGGGGCAGTCCTACGAGCAGTACTTC,CASSRGQSYEQYF
TRBV5-1,.,TRBD1,TRBJ1-4,TGCGCCAGCAGCTTGTCCCCTGCAGGGGGTCAACTGTTTTTT,CASSLSPAGGQLFF
TRBV6-2/TRBV6-3,.,TRBD2,TRBJ2-1,TGTGCCAGCAGTTACATGCCTAGCGGAAACAATGAGCAGTTCTTC,CASSYMPSGNNEQFF
TRBV5-1,.,TRBD2,TRBJ2-3,TGCGCCAGCAGCTTGGTCGCGGGAGGTGCCACAGATACGCAGTATTTT,CASSLVAGGATDTQYF
TRBV3-1/TRBV3-2,.,.,TRBJ1-2,TGTGCCAGCAGCCCCGTGGATTCAGGTGGCTACACCTTC,CASSPVDSGGYTF
TRBV19,.,TRBD2,TRBJ2-5,TGTGCCAGTAGTCCCCTAGCGGGAGTATGGGAGACCCAGTACTTC,CASSPLAGVWETQYF
TRBV30,.,TRBD1,TRBJ1-4,TGTGCCTGGAGTTCCTGGGGACAGGAAAAACTGTTTTTT,CAWSSWGQEKLFF
TRBV27,.,.,TRBJ2-7,TGTGCCAGCAGTTTTCGACAGTTCTACGAGCAGTACTTC,CASSFRQFYEQYF
TRBV7-2,.,.,TRBJ1-4,TGTGCCAGCAGCAGGGGGGGGAGCGATGAAAAACTGTTTTTT,CASSRGGSDEKLFF
TRBV6-6,.,TRBD1,TRBJ1-4,TGTGCCAGCTCGGACAGGGGGCATGAAAAACTGTTTTTT,CASSDRGHEKLFF
TRBV7-2,.,.,TRBJ2-7,TGTGCCAGCAGCTTAGTCCAGGGGGGAACCTACGAGCAGTACTTC,CASSLVQGGTYEQYF
TRBV4-1,.,.,TRBJ2-3,TGCGCCAGCAGCCAAGTTGAGGGAAAAGGGTCAGATACGCAGTATTTT,CASSQVEGKGSDTQYF
TRBV3-1/TRBV3-2,.,TRBD2,TRBJ2-7,TGTGCCAGCAGCCCAACTAGCGGGAGGGGCTACGAGCAGTACTTC,CASSPTSGRGYEQYF
TRBV3-1/TRBV3-2,.,TRBD1,TRBJ1-4,TGTGCCAGCAGTTACCGGGACAGGGGGGAAAAACTGTTTTTT,CASSYRDRGEKLFF
TRBV5-1,.,TRBD1,TRBJ2-7,TGCGCCAGCAGCCCCGTGACAGGGACATACGAGCAGTACTTC,CASSPVTGTYEQYF
TRBV3-1/TRBV3-2,.,.,TRBJ2-7,TGTGCCAGCAGCCAAGGAGGCCCCGGCGAGCAGTACTTC,CASSQGGPGEQYF
TRBV18,.,.,TRBJ1-4,TGTGCCAGCTCACTAGACGGTGGGGCCGGTAATGAAAAACTGTTTTTT,CASSLDGGAGNEKLFF
TRBV6-5,few,.,TRBJ2-1,TGTGCCAGCAGTTACTCCGACACCTACAATGAGCAGTTCTTC,CASSYSDTYNEQFF
TRBV15,.,TRBD1,TRBJ1-2,TGTGCCACCAGCGGGGGACAGGGGGCTTCTGGCTACACCTTC,CATSGGQGASGYTF
TRBV21-1,once,.,TRBJ1-3,TGTGTTTTGAGCTCTGGAAACACCATATATTTT,CVLSSGNTIYF
TRBV7-8,.,.,TRBJ1-5,TGTGCCAGCAGCTTAGAAGGGGGAAGCAATCAGCCCCAGCATTTT,CASSLEGGSNQPQHF
TRBV7-2,.,.,TRBJ2-5,TGTGCCAGCAGCTTATTCGCTCAGCGGCAAGAGACCCAGTACTTC,CASSLFAQRQETQYF
TRBV5-4,.,TRBD1,TRBJ1-3,TGTGCCAGCAGCCCAGGCGGGACAGCCTCTGGAAACACCATATATTTT,CASSPGGTASGNTIYF
TRBV5-1,.,.,TRBJ1-1,TGCGCCAGCAGCTTGAACAGTAACACTGAAGCTTTCTTT,CASSLNSNTEAFF
TRBV19,once,TRBD1,TRBJ1-1,TGTGCCAGTAGTAAAGGGACAGGGGCTCGGAACACTGAAGCTTTCTTT,CASSKGTGARNTEAFF
TRBV11-2,.,.,TRBJ2-3,TGTGCCAGCAGTTCCCAGCGGGTGGGCACAGATACGCAGTATTTT,CASSSQRVGTDTQYF
TRBV5-4,.,.,TRBJ2-4,TGTGCCAGCAGCCTACAGGGCCAAAACATTCAGTACTTC,CASSLQGQNIQYF
TRBV3-1/TRBV3-2,once,TRBD1,TRBJ1-1,TGTGCCAGCAGCCAAGATCTGAAGGGGGCAAACACTGAAGCTTTCTTT,CASSQDLKGANTEAFF
TRBV7-2,few,.,TRBJ2-3,TGTGCCAGCAGCTTTCAGGGTTACAGCACAGATACGCAGTATTTT,CASSFQGYSTDTQYF
TRBV27,.,TRBD1,TRBJ1-2,TGTGCCAGCCGGAGCCCAGGGGGCGCCTATGGCTACACCTTC,CASRSPGGAYGYTF
TRBV7-2,.,TRBD1,TRBJ1-3,TGTGCCAGCAGCTCGGACAGGGGTCTCGGAAACACCATATATTTT,CASSSDRGLGNTIYF
TRBV18,.,.,TRBJ2-2,TGTGCCAGCTCACCAATTACGGTCGGCACCGGGGAGCTGTTTTTT,CASSPITVGTGELFF
TRBV7-2,.,TRBD2,TRBJ2-3,TGTGCCAGCAGGTTCCATGAGCGGGGGGCCCGCGAGTATTTT,CASRFHERGAREYF
TRBV4-1,.,TRBD1,TRBJ2-7,TGCGCCAGCAGCCAAGATTACGCAGGGGGTGGAAGGAAGTACTTC,CASSQDYAGGGRKYF
TRBV7-2,.,.,TRBJ1-5,TGTGCCAGCAGCTTAGGGGGGGTCAGCAATCAGCCCCAGCATTTT,CASSLGGVSNQPQHF
TRBV2,.,.,TRBJ2-1,TGTGCCAGCATGCCGGGGGAGTCGAGTGAGCAGTTCTTC,CASMPGESSEQFF
TRBV7-2,.,TRBD2,TRBJ2-7,TGTGCCAGCAGCTTAGGGGGGGGGAGCTACGAGCAGTACTTC,CASSLGGGSYEQYF
TRBV5-6,.,.,TRBJ2-7,TGTGCCAGCAGCCCCCGACGGCGCTCCACGGGCTACGAGCAGTACTTC,CASSPRRRSTGYEQYF
TRBV5-8,.,.,TRBJ2-7,TGTGCCAGCAGCTTCGGGGACTCCTTACTACGAGTGCAGTACTTC,CASSFGDSLLRVQYF
TRBV7-2,few,TRBD1,TRBJ2-1,TGTGCCAGCAGCTCCGGACTCAGGGGGAATGAGCAGTTCTTC,CASSSGLRGNEQFF
TRBV19,.,.,TRBJ1-4,TGTGCCAGTAGTATACTTCAGGGTAATACTAATGAAAAACTGTTTTTT,CASSILQGNTNEKLFF
TRBV15,.,.,TRBJ1-2,TGTGCCACCAGCAGAGCGGGATACATCGAAAGTTATGGCTACACCTTC,CATSRAGYIESYGYTF
TRBV5-1,.,.,TRBJ1-1,TGCGCCAGCAGCTTGGATTGGGCGGGCACTGAAGCTTTCTTT,CASSLDWAGTEAFF
TRBV4-3,.,.,TRBJ1-4,TGCGCCAGCAGCCTCTCTACCGCAACTAATGAAAAACTGTTTTTT,CASSLSTATNEKLFF
TRBV5-4,.,.,TRBJ2-1,TGTGCCAGCAGCTTGGGGGCCCGTGTCGATGAGCAGTTCTTC,CASSLGARVDEQFF
TRBV2,.,.,TRBJ2-1,TGTGCCAGCGGCGGGGGCGCAAGGTACAATGAGCAGTTCTTC,CASGGGARYNEQFF
TRBV27,.,TRBD1,TRBJ2-3,TGTGCCAGCAGGGACAGGGGGCTAGGCACAGATACGCAGTATTTT,CASRDRGLGTDTQYF
TRBV5-6,.,.,TRBJ2-7,TGTGCCAGCAGCCCAGGGACAGTCCCGGCGGGATACGAGCAGTACTTC,CASSPGTVPAGYEQYF
TRBV3-1/TRBV3-2,.,TRBD2,TRBJ2-5,TGTGCTAGCAGTCAAAAGGGTCTGGCGGGGGAGCCCCAGTACTTC,CASSQKGLAGEPQYF
TRBV1,.,.,TRBJ1-5,TGCACCAGCAGCCAACCCTTGGAGGGAAGAAGAAATCAGCCCCAGCATTTT,CTSSQPLEGRRNQPQHF